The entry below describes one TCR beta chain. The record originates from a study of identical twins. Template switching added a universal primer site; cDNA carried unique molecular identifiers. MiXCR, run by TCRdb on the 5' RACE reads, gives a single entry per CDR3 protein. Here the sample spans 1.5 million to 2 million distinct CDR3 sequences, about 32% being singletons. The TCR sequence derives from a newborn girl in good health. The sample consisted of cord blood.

CDR3 residues: CASSSIAASSYEQYF. CDR3 in DNA: TGTGCCAGCAGTTCCATAGCGGCTAGCTCCTACGAGCAGTACTTC. V is TRBV27 and J is TRBJ2-7; D is possibly TRBD2 (6 bases). There are 15 residues in the CDR3. Trimming left V 4 bases short and J 0 bases short, with 13 bases between. In germline, CDR1 is MNHEY, CDR2 SMNVEV (reference sequence).